This TCR beta chain derives from a study of cytomegalovirus exposure and HLA in healthy donors listed by TCRdb under 2017. Study-wide context: An earlier analysis of some 620 of the donors reported under 300 Gb of sequence data and around 120 million unique TCR beta sequences obtained from approximately 180 million T cells. An early release covering just under 650 HLA-typed donors comprised about 300 gigabases of sequencing data and about 90 million unique TCR sequences. Of the 350 to 450 genotyped donors, 65% to 90% were placed in the genetic ancestry cluster associated with self-reported Caucasian donors. The aim of the study was to test whether cataloging public T cell receptors could identify signatures of past pathogen exposure. The study used immunosequencing to profile the T cell repertoires of around 600 subjects and linked those repertoires to cytomegalovirus serostatus. Along with the roughly 710-subject first cohort, a separate validation cohort of 120 different subjects was used. The study combined high-throughput TCR immunosequencing, statistical association of individual TCRs with disease status, and machine learning to predict cytomegalovirus infection status. A later analysis re-analyzed previously published TCR beta repertoires from 500 to 700 donors and added high-resolution HLA genotyping to study TCR occurrence patterns. Rather than using new phenotypic data, the later analysis identified candidate immune exposures from TCR beta sequences and from how often those sequences occurred across donors. An earlier analysis of approximately 640 of the donors applied high-throughput TCR beta sequencing to assess whether each TCR beta V gene segment acted as functional or pseudogenic. Alongside the repertoire data, information on donor age, sex, ethnicity and CMV serostatus was compiled. A later genetic analysis took genome-wide SNP genotypes for about 65% of the 666 donors and used that subset as a discovery cohort. All discovery cohort repertoires had been generated on a single sequencing platform. Both class I and class II loci were covered by HLA typing, at four-digit resolution. The number of typed donors differed by locus: about 620-640 for A, B, C, DRB1 and DQB1; 500 to 550 for DQA1; over 600 for DPA1; and about 450 for DPB1. Several DR-DQ haplotypes were handled as single units for association and clustering, since linkage in the cohort was strong. Among some 400 genotyped donors of the cohort, an average of approximately 220,000 unique TCR beta nucleotide sequences was sequenced per donor, of which 15% to 20% were non-productive.

General conclusions and limits of the study: The classifier was reported to diagnose cytomegalovirus status with high specificity and sensitivity in both the original and validation cohorts. Compared with the 666-donor mean, donors in an Asian-associated ancestry cluster had fewer N-insertions in productive TCRs, according to a later genetic analysis. Because HLA typing was unavailable for some donors at each locus, only the typed subset was used in association tests. Only TCR beta chains were sequenced in this cohort, and the absence of alpha or paired-chain data limited detectable features. An earlier analysis of roughly 570 of the donors showed that most TCR beta V segments appeared in productive rearrangements either about 87% or about 30% of the time, which broadly matched IMGT annotations. Sequencing depth was assumed to be roughly uniform across donors in the presence/absence analyses, though that assumption may not hold. It was suggested by the authors that the approach could potentially be generalized to other disease states and immunological phenotypes. Most TCR sequences were seen in very few donors, while some public TCRs were found in many individuals. In vitro tests confirmed that a few of the cytomegalovirus-associated TCR beta chains recognize cytomegalovirus antigens. Linkage disequilibrium might explain the correlated functional status among segregating V segments, but an unknown experimental factor could not be excluded. Specific HLA alleles were associated with some 15,000 TCR beta sequences at a false discovery rate of 0.05 in a later analysis. According to a later analysis, parvovirus B19, influenza, CMV and Epstein-Barr virus appeared linked to several top co-occurrence clusters. In a later analysis, most CMV-associated TCR beta chains were found to appear HLA-restricted, with HLA associations seemingly driven largely by CMV exposure. V-gene and J-gene trimming of TCR beta chains was associated with a missense DCLRE1C variant in a later genetic analysis, and the association was replicated in an independent cohort. In a later analysis, TCR association rates were found to vary across HLA loci, with the most associated TCRs seen for DRB1 alleles and the fewest for HLA-C alleles. In the study, approximately 160 TCR beta chains were listed as associated with cytomegalovirus. When HLA alleles, especially DR and DQ, strongly co-occurred, attributing TCR associations to individual alleles was difficult. Immune exposure information for the cohort was limited to CMV serostatus. Because counts were too low, approximately 18 rarely observed V segments, including chromosome 9 orphons, were excluded from the earlier analysis of 587 of the donors. Compared with equally common non-associated chains, HLA-associated TCR beta chains in a later analysis were more clonally expanded and had lower generation probabilities. A further reported finding was that TCR beta sequences accurately predicted the HLA-A and HLA-B alleles for most subjects in the first cohort. The sequencing pipeline was judged likely to have produced a cluster of highly shared sequence variants as a technical artifact.

The cohort comprised several hundred healthy bone marrow donors. All cohort members were sampled while nominally healthy, although unrecorded immune exposures were likely present. The donor tested CMV seronegative and was one of the 352 seronegative cohort members. A peripheral blood sample was collected from each donor, and TCR beta sequencing was performed on peripheral blood mononuclear cells. Genomic DNA was extracted from the blood cell samples with the Qiagen DNeasy Blood Extraction Kit. Receptors were amplified or captured by the immunoSEQ multiplex PCR assay. For the multiplex PCR, a mixture combining 60 forward primers for TCR Vbeta segments and 13 reverse primers for TCR Jbeta segments was used. The CDR3 region of rearranged TCR beta genes was amplified from genomic DNA with a multiplex PCR assay. Amplified TCR beta libraries were sequenced as 87-base-pair reads on the Illumina HiSeq System. Concerning the study's data processing: Across the 600 to 700 repertoires, a later analysis counted 80 million or so unique TCR beta chains, some 11 million of which were shared by at least two donors. Raw reads were error-corrected and collapsed into unique sequences with a nearest-neighbor algorithm that merged closely related sequences to remove PCR and sequencing errors. V, D and J gene segments were assigned by aligning CDR3 sequences to IMGT reference sequences. Each retained sequence needed at least a six-nucleotide match to both a V gene segment and a J gene segment. Rearrangements were called productive when the CDR3 lacked stop codons and stayed in frame with V and J; all others were non-productive. CDR3 was defined by IMGT convention, running from the second conserved V-encoded cysteine to the conserved J-encoded phenylalanine. In an earlier analysis of approximately 590 of the donors, sequences lacking an unambiguous match to a single V gene segment were excluded. In an earlier analysis of around 590 of the donors, a V segment was called functional when productive rearrangements were above 56.7%, and segregating when the standard deviation between donors exceeded 5%. A statistical classification framework was built for diagnosing cytomegalovirus status from the catalog of TCR beta chain sequences. In a later analysis, TCR nucleotide sequences were compared against IMGT/GENE-DB human TR gene sequences so that V and J genes could be assigned. In a later analysis, CDR3 sequences and most-parsimonious VDJ recombination scenarios were assigned using the TCRdist pipeline. A later analysis defined each TCR beta chain by its CDR3 amino acid sequence plus V-gene family, and excluded reads lacking a unique V-gene family. As a way to deal with suspected cross-contamination and a sequencing artifact, a later analysis dropped 450 to 700 nucleotide sequences that were highly shared and had low generation probability. A later analysis calculated a clonal expansion index for each public chain from normalized within-repertoire ranks of inferred template counts. Generation probabilities in a later analysis came from a VDJ recombination model fitted to out-of-frame rearrangements, and those results were checked against IGoR. In a later analysis, hypergeometric tests were used to score TCR-TCR, TCR-HLA and TCR-CMV co-occurrence, with a repertoire-size bias correction applied to TCR pairs. False discovery rates were estimated in a later analysis by permuting HLA or CMV assignments 20 times. A later analysis grouped co-occurring TCRs with DBSCAN, adding TCRdist sequence similarity when clustering within HLA-allele-positive subsets. For co-occurrence clustering, repertoires with fewer than 30,000 or more than 120,000 public chains were excluded, along with roughly 5 repertoires with anomalous nucleotide sharing. Sourced from immuneACCESS, this table was stored by TCRdb with only in-frame sequences that have V and J called. A share of the clones is absent; for the studies checked, an unresolved V gene accounts for under half, and the remainder has no known explanation. For V, J and clone size, that table is used; D and trimming come from the DNA. This sample is represented by 130,000 or so clones; about 74% of them were singletons. The leading ten clones occupy approximately 7.8% of the sample.

Of note for this clone: Its antigen has not been determined. Base qualities are not at hand, and no much larger clone is one base apart.

The sequencing input was PBMCs. This TCR was recovered from a male donor in good health and CMV-seronegative.

The CDR3 protein: CATSRMGLAGPGDTQYF. The DNA is TGTGCCACCAGCAGGATGGGCCTAGCGGGGCCAGGGGATACGCAGTATTTT. The chain couples TRBV15 to TRBJ2-3; TRBD2 matches 9 bases in the middle. CDR3 length: 17 amino acids, cysteine to phenylalanine. The retained sequence is limited to the CDR3, 51 bases, with the frame set at the first base. V lost 3 bases and J lost 6 bases, and the count of bases not matched to a germline gene is 13. For CDR1 and CDR2, the germline V gene (reference sequence) lists LNHNV and YYDKDF.